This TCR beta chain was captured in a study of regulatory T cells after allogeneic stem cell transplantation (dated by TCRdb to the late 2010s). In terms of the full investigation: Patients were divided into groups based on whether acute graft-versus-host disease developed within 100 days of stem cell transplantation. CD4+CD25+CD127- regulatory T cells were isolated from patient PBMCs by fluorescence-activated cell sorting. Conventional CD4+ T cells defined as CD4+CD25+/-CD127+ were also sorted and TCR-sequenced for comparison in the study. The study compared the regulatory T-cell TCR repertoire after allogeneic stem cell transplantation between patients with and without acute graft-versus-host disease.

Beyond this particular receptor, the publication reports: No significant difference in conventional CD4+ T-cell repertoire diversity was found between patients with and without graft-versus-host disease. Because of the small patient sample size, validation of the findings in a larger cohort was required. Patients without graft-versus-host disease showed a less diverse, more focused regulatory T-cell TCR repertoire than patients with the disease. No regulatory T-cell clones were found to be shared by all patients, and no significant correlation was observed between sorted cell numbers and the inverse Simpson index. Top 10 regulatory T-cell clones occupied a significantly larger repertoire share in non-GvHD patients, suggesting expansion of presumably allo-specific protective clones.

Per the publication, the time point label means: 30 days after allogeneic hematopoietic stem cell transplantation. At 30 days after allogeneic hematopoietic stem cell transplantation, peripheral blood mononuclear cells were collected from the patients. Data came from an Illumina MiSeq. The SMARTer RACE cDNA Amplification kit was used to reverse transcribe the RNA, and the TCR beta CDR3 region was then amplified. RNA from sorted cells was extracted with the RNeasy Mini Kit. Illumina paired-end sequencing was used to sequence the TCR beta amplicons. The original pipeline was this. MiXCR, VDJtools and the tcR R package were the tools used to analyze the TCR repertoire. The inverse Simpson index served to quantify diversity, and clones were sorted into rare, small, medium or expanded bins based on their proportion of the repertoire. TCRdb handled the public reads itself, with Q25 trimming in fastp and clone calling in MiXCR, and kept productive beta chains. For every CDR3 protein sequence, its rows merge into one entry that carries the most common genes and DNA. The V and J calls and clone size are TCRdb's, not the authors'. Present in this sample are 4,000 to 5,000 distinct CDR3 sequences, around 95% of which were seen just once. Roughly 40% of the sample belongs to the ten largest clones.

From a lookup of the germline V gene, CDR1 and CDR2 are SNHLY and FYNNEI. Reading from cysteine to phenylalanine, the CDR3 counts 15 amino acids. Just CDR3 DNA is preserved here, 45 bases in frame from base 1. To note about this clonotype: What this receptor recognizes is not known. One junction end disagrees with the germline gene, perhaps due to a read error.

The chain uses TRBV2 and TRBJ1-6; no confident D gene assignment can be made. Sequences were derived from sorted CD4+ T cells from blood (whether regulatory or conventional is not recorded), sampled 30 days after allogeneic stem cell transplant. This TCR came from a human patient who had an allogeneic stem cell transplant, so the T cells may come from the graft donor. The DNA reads TGTGCCAGCAGTCCTATGAGCTCCTATGAATCAGACGTCCTCTTT. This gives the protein CASSPMSSYESDVLF.